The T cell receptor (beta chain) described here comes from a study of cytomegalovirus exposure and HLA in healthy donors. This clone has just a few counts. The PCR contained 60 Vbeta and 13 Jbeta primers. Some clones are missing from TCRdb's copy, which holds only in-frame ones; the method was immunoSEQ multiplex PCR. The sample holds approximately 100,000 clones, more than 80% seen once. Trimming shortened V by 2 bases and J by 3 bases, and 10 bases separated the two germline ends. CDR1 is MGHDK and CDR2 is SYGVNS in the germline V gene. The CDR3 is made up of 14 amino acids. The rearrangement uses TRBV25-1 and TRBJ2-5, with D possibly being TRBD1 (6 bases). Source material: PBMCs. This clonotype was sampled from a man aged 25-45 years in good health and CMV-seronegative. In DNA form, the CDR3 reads TGTGCCAGCAGTGAACAGGGGATGGAAGAGACCCAGTACTTC. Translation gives CASSEQGMEETQYF.